This note documents a single T cell receptor (beta chain) sequence. Its matching antigen is unknown. The data stem from a study of T cells after yellow fever vaccination. About the research overall: Fractions low in cell number were prepared with SMART-Seq v4 Ultra Low Input. Overall study results and limits: Clones from primary vaccination mostly reappeared after the booster (96% CD4, over 85% CD8). Sorted repertoires could include abundant contaminating clonotypes from bulk cells.

Per the germline V gene, CDR1 is SGHTA and CDR2 is FQGNSA. V was trimmed by 1 base and J by 7 bases, leaving 11 bases between them. The CDR3 has 14 amino acids. For TCR, cDNA came from 5'RACE template switching, which added a universal primer site and UMIs. MiXCR, applied by TCRdb to the 5' RACE reads, yields one record per CDR3 protein. The sample has some 560,000 distinct CDR3 sequences, less than 20% seen once. The sequence was obtained from a man aged 25-45 years who received the YFV17D yellow fever vaccine. The V and J genes are TRBV7-2 and TRBJ2-1; D uncertain. The material sequenced was PBMCs, taken 15 days after the yellow fever booster vaccination. CDR3 DNA sequence: TGTGCCAGCAGCTTAGTGGCGGAAGAGAATGAGCAGTTCTTC. Translated, it gives CASSLVAEENEQFF. The full variable domain, rest sourced from reference TRBV7-2 and TRBJ2-1, is GAGVSQSPSNKVTEKGKDVELRCDPISGHTALYWYRQSLGQGLEFLIYFQGNSAPDKSGLPSDRFSAERTGGSVSTLTIQRTQQEDSAVYLCASSLVAEENEQFFGPGTRLTVL.